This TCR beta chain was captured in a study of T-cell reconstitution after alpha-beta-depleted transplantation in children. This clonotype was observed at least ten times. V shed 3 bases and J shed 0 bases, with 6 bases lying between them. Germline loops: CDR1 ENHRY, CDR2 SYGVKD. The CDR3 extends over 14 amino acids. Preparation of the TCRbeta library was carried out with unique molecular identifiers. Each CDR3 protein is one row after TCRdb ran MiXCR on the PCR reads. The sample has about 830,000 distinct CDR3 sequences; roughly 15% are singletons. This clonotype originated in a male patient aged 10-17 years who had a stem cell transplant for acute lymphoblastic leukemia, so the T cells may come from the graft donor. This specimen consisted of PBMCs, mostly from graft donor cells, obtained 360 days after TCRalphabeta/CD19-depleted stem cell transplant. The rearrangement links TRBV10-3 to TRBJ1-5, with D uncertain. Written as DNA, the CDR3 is TGTGCCATCAGTGACAGTAATAGCAATCAGCCCCAGCATTTT. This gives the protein CAISDSNSNQPQHF.